The rows below give T cell receptor beta chains drawn from one sample of a study of T cell responses to AZD1222 COVID-19 vaccine. Measured with immunoSEQ multiplex PCR; TCRdb has only the in-frame clones, and not every one. The profile covers fewer than 180,000 clones, with approximately 92% appearing a single time and approximately 3.5% taken by the ten largest. This specimen was peripheral blood, taken 28 days after the second AZD1222 dose. The receptors were gathered from an adult who received the AZD1222 COVID-19 vaccine. The CDR3 runs from the conserved cysteine through the conserved F or W. D genes are given only for firm matches. Some rows mark clone size as missing; the rest say once, few, many or name a class of expanded clone.

TRBJ1-1,TRBD1,.,TRBV6-6,TGTGCCAGCAGTTATTCCGGGACAGCAAACACTGAAGCTTTCTTT,CASSYSGTANTEAFF
TRBJ1-4,.,.,TRBV6-5,TGTGCCAGCACCCCCGGGAGTGCAACTAATGAAAAACTGTTTTTT,CASTPGSATNEKLFF
TRBJ1-1,.,.,TRBV11-3,TGTGCCAGCAGCTTGGGGCGGGGGGAGATGAACACTGAAGCTTTCTTT,CASSLGRGEMNTEAFF
TRBJ2-5,.,.,TRBV19,TGTGCCAGTAGCTTAACAGGACTCCTCCAAGAGACCCAGTACTTC,CASSLTGLLQETQYF
TRBJ2-2,TRBD1,.,TRBV28,TGTGCCAGCAGTTTACGAGGACAGGGCGAGGGGGAGCTGTTTTTT,CASSLRGQGEGELFF
TRBJ2-7,TRBD1,.,TRBV5-4,TGTGCCAGCAGCTTGGATCGACAGGGCACCTACGTGCAGTACTTC,CASSLDRQGTYVQYF
TRBJ1-5,.,.,TRBV23-1,TGCGCCAGGGAGACAGGCGGAGACCTGAGGAATCAGCCCCAGCATTTT,CARETGGDLRNQPQHF
TRBJ2-6,.,.,TRBV29-1,TGCAGCGTTGTGGGGGCCGGGGCCAACGTCCTGACTTTC,CSVVGAGANVLTF
TRBJ1-5,.,.,TRBV5-1,TGCGCCAGCAGCTCGGGACTGAGTGGGGCAGAGCCCCAGCATTTT,CASSSGLSGAEPQHF
TRBJ1-5,.,.,TRBV5-6,TGTGCCAGCAGCTTAGGTTATGGTCCTGGGAATCAGCCCCAGCATTTT,CASSLGYGPGNQPQHF
TRBJ1-6,.,.,TRBV28,TGTGCCAGCAGTTTCATTGGGCAGAGGAATTCACCCCTCCACTTT,CASSFIGQRNSPLHF
TRBJ2-1,.,.,TRBV14,TGTGCCAGCAGCCAAGAAATCAATGAGCAGTTCTTC,CASSQEINEQFF
TRBJ2-2,.,.,TRBV27,TGTGCCAGCAGTTTAGGACCCACGTGGGACACCGGGGAGCTGTTTTTT,CASSLGPTWDTGELFF
TRBJ1-2,.,once,TRBV6-6,TGTGCCAGCAGTGGGGAGGGACATGGCTACACCTTC,CASSGEGHGYTF
TRBJ2-2,.,.,TRBV9,TGTGCCAGCAGCTTAGACCCGGGAGTAGGCATCGGGGAGCTGTTTTTT,CASSLDPGVGIGELFF
TRBJ2-1,.,.,TRBV11-3,TGTGCCAGCAGCTTAGAGGGTGGGGGATACAATGAGCAGTTCTTC,CASSLEGGGYNEQFF
TRBJ1-4,TRBD1,.,TRBV5-8,TGTGCCAGCAGCCCTAGCGGGGACAGCCACGGGAGTGAAAAACTGTTTTTT,CASSPSGDSHGSEKLFF
TRBJ2-5,TRBD2,.,TRBV6-2/TRBV6-3,TGTGCCAGCAGTTACTCCGGACTAGCGGGAGGGCTTCAAGAGACCCAGTACTTC,CASSYSGLAGGLQETQYF
TRBJ1-1,.,.,TRBV11-3,TGTGCCAGCAGCTTCCAGGAGAACACTGAAGCTTTCTTT,CASSFQENTEAFF
TRBJ1-2,.,once,TRBV5-1,TGCGCCAGCAGCCCCTTGACAGAGAACTATGGCTACACCTTC,CASSPLTENYGYTF
TRBJ1-1,.,.,TRBV4-3,TGCGCCAGCAGCCGGCTTGGGCAAAGGACTGAAGCTTTCTTT,CASSRLGQRTEAFF
TRBJ2-2,.,.,TRBV6-4,TGTGCCAGCAGTGAAGGGACAGCGGGCACCGGGGAGCTGTTTTTT,CASSEGTAGTGELFF
TRBJ1-1,TRBD1,.,TRBV5-1,TGCGCCAGCAGCCCGCGGGGACAGGGCGGCACTGAAGCTTTCTTT,CASSPRGQGGTEAFF
TRBJ1-5,.,once,TRBV27,TGTGCCAGCAGCCGAACAGGTAGCAATCAGCCCCAGCATTTT,CASSRTGSNQPQHF
TRBJ1-3,.,.,TRBV4-1,TGCGCCAGCAGCCAGACGGCAGGGAGGACTGGAAACACCATATATTTT,CASSQTAGRTGNTIYF
TRBJ1-1,.,.,TRBV7-2,TGTGCCAGCAGCTTAGGGGGTATGAACACTGAAGCTTTCTTT,CASSLGGMNTEAFF
TRBJ2-3,TRBD2,.,TRBV19,TGTGCCAGTACCACTAGCGGTAGCACAGATACGCAGTATTTT,CASTTSGSTDTQYF
TRBJ2-2,TRBD2,.,TRBV7-2,TGTGCCAGCAGCTTCCTTAGCGGGAGAGTCACCGGGGAGCTGTTTTTT,CASSFLSGRVTGELFF
TRBJ2-7,.,.,TRBV21-1,TGTGCCAGCAGCTCAAGAACAGGGCCCTACGAGCAGTACTTC,CASSSRTGPYEQYF
TRBJ1-2,.,.,TRBV3-1/TRBV3-2,TGTGCCAGCAGCCAAACGGAGGGAGGTCGGGGCTACACCTTC,CASSQTEGGRGYTF
TRBJ1-2,.,.,TRBV12-3/TRBV12-4,TGTGCCAGCAGTTTCTACAGTGCGATCCGCACCTTC,CASSFYSAIRTF
TRBJ1-3,.,.,TRBV6-5,TGTGCCACCCTGAGCTACTCTGGAAACACCATATATTTT,CATLSYSGNTIYF
TRBJ1-4,.,.,TRBV24-1,TGTGCCACCAGTGATTTGGGGGGGGAGGGAGAAAAACTGTTTTTT,CATSDLGGEGEKLFF
TRBJ1-2,.,once,TRBV3-1/TRBV3-2,TGTGCCAGCAGCCCTTTGACGACTAACTATGGCTACACCTTC,CASSPLTTNYGYTF
TRBJ2-5,TRBD2,once,TRBV5-1,TGCGCCAGCAGCTCGGGACTAGCGGCCCAAGAGACCCAGTACTTC,CASSSGLAAQETQYF
TRBJ2-7,.,once,TRBV3-1/TRBV3-2,TGTGCCAGCAGCCTACAGGGCGTCGTCCACGAGCAGTACTTC,CASSLQGVVHEQYF
TRBJ2-3,.,once,TRBV28,TGTGCCAGCAGTCCGTTGGGTGGGGTTGCAGATACGCAGTATTTT,CASSPLGGVADTQYF
TRBJ1-5,.,.,TRBV28,TGTGCCAGCAGCCGCTCGACCGGGGCGCGGAATCAGCCCCAGCATTTT,CASSRSTGARNQPQHF